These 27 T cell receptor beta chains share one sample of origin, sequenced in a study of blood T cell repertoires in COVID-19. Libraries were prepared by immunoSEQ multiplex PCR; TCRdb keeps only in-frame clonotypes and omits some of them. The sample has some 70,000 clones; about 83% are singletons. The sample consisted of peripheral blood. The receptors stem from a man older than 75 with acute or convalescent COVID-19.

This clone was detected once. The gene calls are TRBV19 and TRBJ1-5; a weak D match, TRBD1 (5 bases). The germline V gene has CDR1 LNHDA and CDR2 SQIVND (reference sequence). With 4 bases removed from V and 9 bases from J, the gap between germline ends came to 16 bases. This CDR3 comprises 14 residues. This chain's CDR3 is CASSTGANRRPQHF. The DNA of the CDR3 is TGTGCCAGTAGTACCGGAGCCAACAGGCGGCCCCAGCATTTT.

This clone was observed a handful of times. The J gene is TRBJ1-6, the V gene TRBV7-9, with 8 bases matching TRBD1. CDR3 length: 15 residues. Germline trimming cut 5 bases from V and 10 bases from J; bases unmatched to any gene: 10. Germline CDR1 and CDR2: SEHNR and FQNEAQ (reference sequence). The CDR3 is CASSPWTGIDSPLHF. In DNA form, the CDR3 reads TGTGCCAGCAGCCCCTGGACAGGGATCGACTCACCCCTCCACTTT.

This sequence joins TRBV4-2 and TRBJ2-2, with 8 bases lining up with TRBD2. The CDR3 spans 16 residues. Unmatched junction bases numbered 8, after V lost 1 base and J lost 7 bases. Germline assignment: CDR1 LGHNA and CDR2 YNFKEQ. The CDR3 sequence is CASSQVHGGDGGELFF. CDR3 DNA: TGTGCCAGCAGCCAAGTGCACGGGGGGGACGGCGGGGAGCTGTTTTTT.

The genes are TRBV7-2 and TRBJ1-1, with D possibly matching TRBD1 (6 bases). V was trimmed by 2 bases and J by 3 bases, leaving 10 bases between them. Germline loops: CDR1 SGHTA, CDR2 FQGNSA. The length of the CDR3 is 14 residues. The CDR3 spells CASSLIGQHTEAFF. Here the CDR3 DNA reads TGTGCCAGCAGCTTAATCGGACAGCACACTGAAGCTTTCTTT. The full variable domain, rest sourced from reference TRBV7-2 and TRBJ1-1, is GAGVSQSPSNKVTEKGKDVELRCDPISGHTALYWYRQSLGQGLEFLIYFQGNSAPDKSGLPSDRFSAERTGGSVSTLTIQRTQQEDSAVYLCASSLIGQHTEAFFGQGTRLTVV.

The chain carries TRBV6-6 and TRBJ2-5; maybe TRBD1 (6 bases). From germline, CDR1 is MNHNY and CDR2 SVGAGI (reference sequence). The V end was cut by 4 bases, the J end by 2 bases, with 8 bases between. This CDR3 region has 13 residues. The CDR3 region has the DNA TGTGCCAGCAGTTTACAGGGTCAAGAGACCCAGTACTTC. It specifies CASSLQGQETQYF.

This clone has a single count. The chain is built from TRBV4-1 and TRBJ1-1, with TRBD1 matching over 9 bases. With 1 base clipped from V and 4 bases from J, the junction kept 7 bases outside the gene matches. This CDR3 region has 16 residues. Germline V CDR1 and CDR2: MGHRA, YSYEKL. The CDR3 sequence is CASSQVGTGYITEAFF. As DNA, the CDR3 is TGCGCCAGCAGCCAAGTGGGGACAGGGTATATCACTGAAGCTTTCTTT.

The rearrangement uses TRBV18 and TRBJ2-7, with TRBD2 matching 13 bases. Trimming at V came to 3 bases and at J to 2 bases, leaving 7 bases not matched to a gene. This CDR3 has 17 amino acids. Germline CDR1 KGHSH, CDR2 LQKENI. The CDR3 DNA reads TGTGCCAGCTCACCGTCGGGACTAGCGGGATATACCTACGAGCAGTACTTC. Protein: CASSPSGLAGYTYEQYF.

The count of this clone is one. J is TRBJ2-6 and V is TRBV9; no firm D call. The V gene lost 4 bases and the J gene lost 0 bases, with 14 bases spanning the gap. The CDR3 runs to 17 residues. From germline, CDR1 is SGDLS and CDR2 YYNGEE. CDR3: CASSSRLQHSGANVLTF. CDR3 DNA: TGTGCCAGCAGCTCCCGACTCCAACACTCTGGGGCCAACGTCCTGACTTTC.

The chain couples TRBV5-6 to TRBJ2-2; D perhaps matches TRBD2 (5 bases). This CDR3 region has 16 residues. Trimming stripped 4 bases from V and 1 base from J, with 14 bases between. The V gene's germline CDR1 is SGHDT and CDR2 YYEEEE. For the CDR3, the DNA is TGTGCCAGCAGCCCTCGAGGGAGCTTGAACACCGGGGAGCTGTTTTTT. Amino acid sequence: CASSPRGSLNTGELFF.

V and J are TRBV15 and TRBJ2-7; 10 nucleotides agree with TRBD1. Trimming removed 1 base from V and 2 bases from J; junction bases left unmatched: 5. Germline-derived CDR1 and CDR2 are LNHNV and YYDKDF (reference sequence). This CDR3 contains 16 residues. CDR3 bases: TGTGCCACCAGCAGAGGGGGACAGGGGCTGACCTACGAGCAGTACTTC. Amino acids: CATSRGGQGLTYEQYF.

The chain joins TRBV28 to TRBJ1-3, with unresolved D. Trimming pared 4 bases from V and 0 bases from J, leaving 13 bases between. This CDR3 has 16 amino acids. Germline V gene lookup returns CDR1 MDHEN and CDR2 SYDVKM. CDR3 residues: CASSSLDQRSGNTIYF. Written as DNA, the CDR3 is TGTGCCAGCAGTTCGTTAGACCAGCGCTCTGGAAACACCATATATTTT.

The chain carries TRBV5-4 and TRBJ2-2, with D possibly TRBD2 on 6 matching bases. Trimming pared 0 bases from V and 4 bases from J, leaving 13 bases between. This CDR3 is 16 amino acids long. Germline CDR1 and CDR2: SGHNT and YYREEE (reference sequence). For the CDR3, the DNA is TGTGCCAGCAGCTTGGAAGTTCGGGGAGGCACCGGGGAGCTGTTTTTT. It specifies CASSLEVRGGTGELFF.

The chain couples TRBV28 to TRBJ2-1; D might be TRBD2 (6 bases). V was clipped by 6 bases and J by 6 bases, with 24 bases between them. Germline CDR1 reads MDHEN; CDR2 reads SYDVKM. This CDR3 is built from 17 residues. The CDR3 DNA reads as TGTGCCAGCAGACCCCGGGACGGACTCGGGGGTGTCAATGAGCAGTTCTTC. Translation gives CASRPRDGLGGVNEQFF.

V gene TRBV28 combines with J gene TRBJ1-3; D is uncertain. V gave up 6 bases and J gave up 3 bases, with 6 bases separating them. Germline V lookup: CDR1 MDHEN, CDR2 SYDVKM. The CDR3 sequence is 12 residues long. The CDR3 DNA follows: TGTGCCAGCAGGGGAGTTGGAAACACCATATATTTT. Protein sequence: CASRGVGNTIYF.

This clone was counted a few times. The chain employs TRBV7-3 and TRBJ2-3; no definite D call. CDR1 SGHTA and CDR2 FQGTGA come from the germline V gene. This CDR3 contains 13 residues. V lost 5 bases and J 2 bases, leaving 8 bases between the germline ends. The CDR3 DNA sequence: TGTGCCAGCAGCCCGGTTCACACAGATACGCAGTATTTT. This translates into CASSPVHTDTQYF. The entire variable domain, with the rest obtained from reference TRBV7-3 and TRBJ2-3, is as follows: GAGVSQTPSNKVTEKGKYVELRCDPISGHTALYWYRQSLGQGPEFLIYFQGTGAADDSGLPNDRFFAVRPEGSVSTLKIQRTERGDSAVYLCASSPVHTDTQYFGPGTRLTVL.

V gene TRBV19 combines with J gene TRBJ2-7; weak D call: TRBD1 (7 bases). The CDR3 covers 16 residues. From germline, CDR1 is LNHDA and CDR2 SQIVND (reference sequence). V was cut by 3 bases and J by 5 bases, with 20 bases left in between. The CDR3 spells CASSMGRGAGRHEQYF. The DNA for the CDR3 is TGTGCCAGTAGTATGGGCAGGGGGGCGGGGCGACACGAGCAGTACTTC.

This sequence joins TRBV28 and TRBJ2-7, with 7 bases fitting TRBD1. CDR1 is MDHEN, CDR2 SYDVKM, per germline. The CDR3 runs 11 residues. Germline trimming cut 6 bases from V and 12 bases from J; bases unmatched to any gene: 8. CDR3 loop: CASRFDRVTYF. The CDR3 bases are TGTGCCAGCAGATTCGACAGGGTAACGTACTTC.

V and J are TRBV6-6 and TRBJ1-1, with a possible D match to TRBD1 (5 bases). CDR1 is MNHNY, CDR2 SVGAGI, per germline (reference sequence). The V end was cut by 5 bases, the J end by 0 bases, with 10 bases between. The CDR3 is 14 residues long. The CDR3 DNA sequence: TGTGCCAGCAGTCTAGGGGATCTGAACACTGAAGCTTTCTTT. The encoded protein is CASSLGDLNTEAFF.

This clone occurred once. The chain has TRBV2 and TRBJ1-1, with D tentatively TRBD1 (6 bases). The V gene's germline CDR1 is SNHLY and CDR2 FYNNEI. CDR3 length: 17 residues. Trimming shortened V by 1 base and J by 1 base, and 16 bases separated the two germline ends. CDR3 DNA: TGTGCCAGCAGTGAAGAAACCCTAACAGGGTCGAACACTGAAGCTTTCTTT. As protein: CASSEETLTGSNTEAFF. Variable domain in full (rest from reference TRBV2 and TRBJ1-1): EPEVTQTPSHQVTQMGQEVILRCVPISNHLYFYWYRQILGQKVEFLVSFYNNEISEKSEIFDDQFSVERPDGSNFTLKIRSTKLEDSAMYFCASSEETLTGSNTEAFFGQGTRLTVV.

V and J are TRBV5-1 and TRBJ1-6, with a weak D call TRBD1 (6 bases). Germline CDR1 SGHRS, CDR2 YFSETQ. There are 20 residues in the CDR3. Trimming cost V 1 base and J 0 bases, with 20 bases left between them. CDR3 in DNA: TGCGCCAGCAGCTTGATTCCACCCAGGACAGAGAGCTCCTATAATTCACCCCTCCACTTT. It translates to CASSLIPPRTESSYNSPLHF.

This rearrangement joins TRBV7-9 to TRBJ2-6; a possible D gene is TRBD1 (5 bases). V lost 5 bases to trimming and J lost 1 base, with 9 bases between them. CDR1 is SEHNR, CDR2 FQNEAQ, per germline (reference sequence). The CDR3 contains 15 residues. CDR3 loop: CASSEAGSGANVLTF. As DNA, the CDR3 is TGTGCCAGCAGCGAGGCAGGGTCTGGGGCCAACGTCCTGACTTTC.

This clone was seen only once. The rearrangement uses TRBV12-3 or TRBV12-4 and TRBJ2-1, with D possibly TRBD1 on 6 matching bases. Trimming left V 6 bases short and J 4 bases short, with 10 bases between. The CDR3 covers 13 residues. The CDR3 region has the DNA TGTGCCAGCAGCAATACAGGGTACAATGAGCAGTTCTTC. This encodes CASSNTGYNEQFF.

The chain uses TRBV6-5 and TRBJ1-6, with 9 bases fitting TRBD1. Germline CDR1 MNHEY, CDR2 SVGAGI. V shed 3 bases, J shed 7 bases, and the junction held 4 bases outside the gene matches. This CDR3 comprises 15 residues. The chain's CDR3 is CASSYGDRANSPLHF. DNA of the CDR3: TGTGCCAGCAGTTATGGGGACAGGGCCAATTCACCCCTCCACTTT.

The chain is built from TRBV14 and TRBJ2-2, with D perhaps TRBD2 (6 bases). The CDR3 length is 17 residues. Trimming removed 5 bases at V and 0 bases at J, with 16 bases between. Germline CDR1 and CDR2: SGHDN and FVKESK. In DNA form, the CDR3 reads TGTGCCAGCAGCTACAGATCCCTAGCGTCGAACACCGGGGAGCTGTTTTTT. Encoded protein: CASSYRSLASNTGELFF.

The CDR3 nucleotides read TGTGCCAGTAGTTTTAGCGGTCAAGAGACCCAGTACTTC. Protein: CASSFSGQETQYF. This rearrangement joins TRBV19 to TRBJ2-5; tentatively, D is TRBD2 (6 bases). The CDR3 totals 13 residues. Germline V lookup: CDR1 LNHDA, CDR2 SQIVND (reference sequence). V was cut by 5 bases and J by 2 bases, with 9 bases left in between.

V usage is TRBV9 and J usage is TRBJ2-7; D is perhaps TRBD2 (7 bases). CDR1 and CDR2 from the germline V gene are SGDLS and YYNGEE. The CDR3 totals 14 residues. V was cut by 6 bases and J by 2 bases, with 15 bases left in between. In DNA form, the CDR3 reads TGTGCCAGCAACGCCCAAGGGGGGGCCTACGAGCAGTACTTC. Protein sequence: CASNAQGGAYEQYF.

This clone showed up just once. The CDR3 sequence is CASSRTFRSGIEDQETQYF. The CDR3 DNA reads TGTGCCAGCAGTCGGACCTTTAGATCGGGGATTGAGGACCAAGAGACCCAGTACTTC. The chain is built from TRBV7-2 and TRBJ2-5; tentatively, D is TRBD2 (5 bases). V lost 6 bases and J 0 bases, leaving 26 bases between the germline ends. Germline assignment: CDR1 SGHTA and CDR2 FQGNSA. The length of the CDR3 is 19 residues.